What follows describes a single TCR beta chain. Source study methods: Reference gene primers were amplified, and this amplification served to estimate nucleated cell counts. Generated by immunoSEQ multiplex PCR, the TCRdb table keeps only in-frame clones and is missing some. That table furnishes V, J and clone size, whereas the DNA furnished D and trimming. The sample contains 60,000 to 85,000 clones, 80% of which appear only once. Trimming pared 7 bases from V and 5 bases from J, leaving 13 bases between. Germline V gene lookup returns CDR1 SGHTA and CDR2 FQGNSA. This CDR3 spans 13 amino acids. This entry is derived from a study of blood T cell repertoires in COVID-19. Background on the study: T cells, B-cell-depleted T cells, or PBMCs supplied cDNA or gDNA.

The chain carries TRBV7-2 and TRBJ2-3; no clear D gene. The TCR was taken from a man in his 70s who had recovered from COVID-19. Sequenced input: peripheral blood. The CDR3 sequence is CASIPLSRDTQYF. The CDR3 nucleotides are TGTGCCAGCATCCCACTCTCGCGAGATACGCAGTATTTT.